This T cell receptor beta chain derives from a study of T cells expressing NK-cell markers. Reanalyzing the 5' RACE reads, TCRdb keeps one entry per CDR3 protein, without DNA. The table lists fewer than 400,000 distinct CDR3 sequences. Source material: blood T cells: a sorted CD56 or NKG2C T cell subset, CD4+ or CD8+ T cells, or bulk PBMC T cells (not recorded which). The receptor was derived from a woman between 45 and 60 years old in good health.

The CDR3 spells CAISESVTTYNEQFF. The gene calls are TRBV10-3 and TRBJ2-1. CDR3 length: 15 residues. Germline V CDR1 and CDR2: ENHRY, SYGVKD.